The TCR beta chain described here comes from a study of cytomegalovirus exposure and HLA in healthy donors. Broader study findings: While the bulk of TCR sequences proved rare, some public TCRs turned up in many donors. TCR beta V- and J-gene trimming was later associated with a missense DCLRE1C variant. In presence/absence analyses, roughly uniform sequencing depth across donors was assumed.

Primers included in the PCR were 60 Vbeta and 13 Jbeta primers. Some clones are missing from TCRdb's copy, which holds only in-frame ones; the method was immunoSEQ multiplex PCR. This table holds around 90,000 clones, more than 75% found once. The V gene's germline CDR1 is SNHLY and CDR2 FYNNEI. Trimming took 5 bases from V and 0 from J, leaving 8 bases between them. The CDR3 consists of 14 residues. Turning to this clone: The target antigen is unknown.

The origin of this receptor is a man in his thirties or forties in good health and CMV-seropositive. The sample was PBMCs. V is TRBV2 and J is TRBJ1-5; maybe TRBD1 (6 bases). The DNA of the CDR3 is TGTGCCAGCAGTCAGGGGAATAGCAATCAGCCCCAGCATTTT. Residues: CASSQGNSNQPQHF.